One and the same sample provided the 14 T cell receptor beta chains below, sequenced in a study of metastatic and nonmetastatic thyroid tumors. TCRdb re-analyzed the PCR reads through MiXCR. The table includes about 40,000 clones, 9.5% to 12% detected once. No treatment had been given to any patient before thyroid surgery. Input material: blood. The receptors come from a female donor with papillary thyroid cancer or a benign thyroid nodule (not recorded which). Some clones in this sample may be carry-over from other donors' samples.

The chain combines TRBV9 with TRBJ2-7; weak D call: TRBD1 (7 bases). CDR1 is SGDLS, CDR2 YYNGEE, per germline. This CDR3 contains 14 residues. Trimming took 4 bases from V and 2 from J, leaving 13 bases between them. DNA for the CDR3: TGTGCCAGCAGCCAGGGGGGTAGTGCCTACGAGCAGTACTTC. This codes for CASSQGGSAYEQYF.

The table lists this clone with many counts. The sample has other DNA sequences that encode this CDR3 too. The chain couples TRBV28 to TRBJ2-7, with 8 bases aligning to TRBD1. Trimming at V came to 6 bases and at J to 5 bases, leaving 9 bases not matched to a gene. CDR3 size: 14 residues. Germline V gives CDR1 MDHEN, CDR2 SYDVKM. The CDR3 bases are TGTGCCAGCAGGGGCCAGGGGGCATATAACGAGCAGTACTTC. Translating it yields CASRGQGAYNEQYF.

This clone was seen at least ten times. This sequence joins TRBV19 and TRBJ1-3; the D is unclear. Trimming removed 4 bases from V and 0 bases from J, with 7 bases in between. This CDR3 region has 14 residues. CDR1 is LNHDA and CDR2 is SQIVND in the germline V gene (reference sequence). The CDR3 bases are TGTGCCAGTAGTACTCAGGACTCTGGAAACACCATATATTTT. As protein: CASSTQDSGNTIYF. The variable domain in full, completed from reference TRBV19 and TRBJ1-3, reads DGGITQSPKYLFRKEGQNVTLSCEQNLNHDAMYWYRQDPGQGLRLIYYSQIVNDFQKGDIAEGYSVSREKKESFPLTVTSAQKNPTAFYLCASSTQDSGNTIYFGEGSWLTVV.

In its sample, this clone was seen many times. The rearrangement joins TRBV5-1 to TRBJ1-4; TRBD1 matches at 8 bases. Germline CDR1 and CDR2: SGHRS and YFSETQ. The CDR3 is made up of 17 amino acids. V lost 0 bases, J lost 0 bases, and 4 bases stayed unmatched. CDR3 residues: CASSLGGQGATNEKLFF. As DNA, the CDR3 is TGCGCCAGCAGCTTGGGAGGACAGGGAGCAACTAATGAAAAACTGTTTTTT.

The chain joins TRBV19 to TRBJ1-2; D is unresolved. Per the germline V gene, CDR1 is LNHDA and CDR2 is SQIVND (reference sequence). The CDR3 loop spans 14 amino acids. The germline V and J ends were trimmed by 11 bases and 4 bases, with 20 bases remaining between them. For the CDR3, the DNA is TGTGCCGCCAAGCGATGGTGGGCCCTCTATGGCTACACCTTC. It translates to CAAKRWWALYGYTF.

This clone was recorded at least ten times. This sequence joins TRBV11-2 and TRBJ2-5, with D unresolved. The ends were cut back, 0 bases at V and 1 base at J, with 6 bases in the middle. The CDR3 has 14 residues. The germline gives CDR1 SGHAT, CDR2 FQNNGV. As DNA, the CDR3 is TGTGCCAGCAGCTTAGATCTAAGCCAAGAGACCCAGTACTTC. This encodes CASSLDLSQETQYF.

This clone was seen repeatedly, ten times or more. This rearrangement joins TRBV30 to TRBJ2-2; 7 nucleotides align to TRBD1. The CDR3 has 17 residues. Unmatched junction bases numbered 13, after V lost 0 bases and J lost 6 bases. From germline, CDR1 is GTSNPN and CDR2 SVGIG (reference sequence). CDR3 in amino acids: CAWSVTDRAVRAGELFF. DNA of the CDR3: TGTGCCTGGAGTGTTACAGACAGGGCGGTTCGGGCCGGGGAGCTGTTTTTT. The full variable domain, in which reference TRBV30 and TRBJ2-2 provide the parts outside the CDR3, is SQTIHQWPATLVQPVGSPLSLECTVEGTSNPNLYWYRQAAGRGLQLLFYSVGIGQISSEVPQNLSASRPQDRQFILSSKKLLLSDSGFYLCAWSVTDRAVRAGELFFGEGSRLTVL.

The table lists this clone with many counts. As DNA, the CDR3 is TGTGCCAGCAGTTATGGGACGGGACAGAACTATGGCTACACCTTC. Protein: CASSYGTGQNYGYTF. The chain has TRBV6-5 and TRBJ1-2; 7 bases match TRBD1. This CDR3 region has 15 residues. Unmatched junction bases numbered 6, after V lost 3 bases and J lost 2 bases. Germline CDR1 is MNHEY and CDR2 is SVGAGI.

At least ten counts were recorded for this clone. The rearrangement uses TRBV19 and TRBJ1-5, with D possibly TRBD1 on 5 matching bases. This CDR3 contains 17 residues. Germline V gene data show CDR1 as LNHDA and CDR2 as SQIVND (reference sequence). The V gene lost 4 bases and the J gene lost 0 bases, with 16 bases spanning the gap. CDR3 sequence: CASSTLDSLYSNQPQHF. In DNA, the CDR3 is TGTGCCAGTAGTACACTCGACAGCCTTTATAGCAATCAGCCCCAGCATTTT.

This chain uses TRBV6-1 with TRBJ1-2; 8 bases are a match to TRBD1. With V trimmed by 3 bases and J by 5 bases, 2 bases remained unmatched. CDR1 is MNHNS and CDR2 is SASEGT in the germline V gene. The length of the CDR3 is 13 residues. CDR3 amino acids: CASSEHRGYGYTF. CDR3 DNA sequence: TGTGCCAGCAGTGAGCACAGGGGGTATGGCTACACCTTC.

This clone turned up a few times. One base away lies a much larger clone, so this may be a sequencing read error. The chain uses TRBV9 and TRBJ2-7; tentatively, D is TRBD1 or TRBD2 (5 bases each). Trimming took 4 bases from V and 9 from J, leaving 14 bases between them. Germline CDR1 is SGDLS and CDR2 is YYNGEE. The CDR3 consists of 12 residues. CDR3 nucleotides: TGTGCCAGCAGCAGTCTGAGGGACGGGCAGTACTTC. Translating gives CASSSLRDGQYF.

Concerning this clone itself: At one boundary the junction diverges from the germline segment, which might be a read error. This chain connects TRBV28 to TRBJ2-7; TRBD2 matches at 7 bases. Germline-derived CDR1 and CDR2 are MDHEN and SYDVKM. This CDR3 has 14 amino acids. The CDR3 sequence: CASNFRRELYDQYF. The CDR3 DNA reads as TGTGCCAGCAATTTTCGGCGGGAGCTCTACGATCAGTACTTC. Looking up the rest from reference TRBV28 and TRBJ2-7 gives the full variable domain: DVKVTQSSRYLVKRTGEKVFLECVQDMDHENMFWYRQDPGLGLRLIYFSYDVKMKEKGDIPEGYSVSREKKERFSLILESASTNQTSMYLCASNFRRELYDQYFGPGTRLTVT.

The chain employs TRBV24-1 and TRBJ2-2; no firm D call. This CDR3 spans 16 amino acids. The V and J ends lost 5 bases and 6 bases respectively, with 18 bases between them. Germline values: CDR1 KGHDR, CDR2 SFDVKD. For the CDR3, the DNA is TGTGCCACCAGTGCCCTGAATCCCGCTCAGGCCGGGGAGCTGTTTTTT. It codes for CATSALNPAQAGELFF.

CDR3 nucleotides: TGTGCCAGCAGCGAGGACAGGGTCGGCTACACCTTC. Translating it yields CASSEDRVGYTF. The chain carries TRBV2 and TRBJ1-2, with TRBD1 matching over 8 bases. J gave up 8 bases and V 6 bases, and 5 bases lay outside the gene matches. Germline CDR1 and CDR2: SNHLY and FYNNEI. The CDR3 contains 12 residues.